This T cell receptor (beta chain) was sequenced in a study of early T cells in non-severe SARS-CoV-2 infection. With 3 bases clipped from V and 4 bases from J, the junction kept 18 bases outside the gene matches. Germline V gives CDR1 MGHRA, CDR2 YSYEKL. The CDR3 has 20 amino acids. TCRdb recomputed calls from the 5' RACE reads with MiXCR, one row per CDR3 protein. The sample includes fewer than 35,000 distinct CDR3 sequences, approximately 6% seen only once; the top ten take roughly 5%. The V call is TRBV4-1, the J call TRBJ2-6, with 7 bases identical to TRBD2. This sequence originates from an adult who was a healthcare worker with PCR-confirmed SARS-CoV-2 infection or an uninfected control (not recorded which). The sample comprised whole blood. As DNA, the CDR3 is TGCGCCAGCAGCCAGCCCGGGACTGGGACTATGGGGACCGGGGCCAACGTCCTGACTTTC. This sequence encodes CASSQPGTGTMGTGANVLTF.